The clone carrying this TCR beta chain was picked up many times. Germline and junction disagree at one end, which may indicate a read error. This entry belongs to a study of naive and memory T cell subsets. For blood and skin samples, reverse transcription used TCR alpha and beta constant primers. Ligated cDNA underwent four rounds of PCR with nested alpha and beta constant region primers and SP2. TCRdb independently ran MiXCR on the UMI-ligation and nested PCR reads; one entry per CDR3 protein. Of 15,000 to 20,000 distinct CDR3 sequences in the sample, 8% to 10% are singletons; the top ten hold approximately 6.2%. Treatment defined: skin biopsy from PPD injection site in Mantoux-positive individual. Input was about 1 to 1,100 ng of DNase-treated total RNA without cell sorting. A UMI-containing oligonucleotide was joined by 3' ligation to the TCR cDNA template. Tuberculin skin test biopsies were taken where PPD was injected in Mantoux-positive people.

CDR1 and CDR2 (germline): WSHSY, SAAADI. The CDR3 spans 9 residues. The sequence was collected from an adult in good health. Material: skin, obtained from a tuberculin skin test site. The V call is TRBV10-2, the J call TRBJ1-1, with D possibly matching TRBD1 (5 bases). For the CDR3, the DNA is TGCGCCAGCATTCTCAAAGGGGCCTTT. Protein sequence: CASILKGAF.